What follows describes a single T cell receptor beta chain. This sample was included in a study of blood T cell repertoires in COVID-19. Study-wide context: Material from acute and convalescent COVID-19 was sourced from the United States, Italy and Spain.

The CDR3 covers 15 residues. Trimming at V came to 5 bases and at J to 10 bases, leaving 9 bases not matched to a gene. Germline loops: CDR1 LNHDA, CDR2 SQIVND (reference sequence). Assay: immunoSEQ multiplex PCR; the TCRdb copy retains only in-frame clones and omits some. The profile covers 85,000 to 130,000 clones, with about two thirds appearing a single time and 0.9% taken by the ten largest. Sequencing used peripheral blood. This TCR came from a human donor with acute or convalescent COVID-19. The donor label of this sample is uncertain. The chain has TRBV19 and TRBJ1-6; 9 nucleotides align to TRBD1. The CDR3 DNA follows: TGTGCCAGTAGTCCCGGTGGACAGGGGAGGTCACCCCTCCACTTT. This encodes CASSPGGQGRSPLHF. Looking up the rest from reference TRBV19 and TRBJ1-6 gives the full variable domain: DGGITQSPKYLFRKEGQNVTLSCEQNLNHDAMYWYRQDPGQGLRLIYYSQIVNDFQKGDIAEGYSVSREKKESFPLTVTSAQKNPTAFYLCASSPGGQGRSPLHFGNGTRLTVT.